The text below deals with one T cell receptor (beta chain). This entry comes from a study of blood T cell repertoires in COVID-19. TCRdb's copy holds only in-frame clones and misses some; the assay was immunoSEQ multiplex PCR. There are roughly 280,000 clones in the sample; more than 85% occur only once, and approximately 4% lies in the top ten. Germline V CDR1 and CDR2: SGDLS, YYNGEE. The CDR3 extends over 15 amino acids. The V and J ends lost 3 bases and 3 bases respectively, with 14 bases between them. The receptor was isolated from a man younger than 30 with active or convalescent COVID-19. This chain joins TRBV9 and TRBJ2-3; weak D call: TRBD1 (5 bases). The sequenced sample consisted of peripheral blood. The CDR3 DNA reads as TGTGCCAGCAGCGACCGTGGGGCTACGACAGATACGCAGTATTTT. This codes for CASSDRGATTDTQYF.